A selection of T cell receptor beta chains follows, all from one sample in a study of metastatic and nonmetastatic thyroid tumors. TCRdb recomputed clones from the PCR reads via MiXCR. The sample includes 90,000 or so clones, roughly 8.6% of them seen just once. The sample was blood. These receptor sequences come from a female donor with papillary thyroid cancer or a benign thyroid nodule (not recorded which). Some clones in this sample may be carry-over from other donors' samples. The CDR3 runs from the conserved cysteine through the conserved F or W.

TRBV2	TRBJ1-3	CASSGLLTYSGSTIYF
TRBV20-1	TRBJ2-7	CSARPLAVPAYEQYF
TRBV20-1	TRBJ2-7	CSARRDAGYEQYF
TRBV4-2	TRBJ2-1	CASSQLPQGSGGQFF
TRBV7-9	TRBJ2-7	CASSLSGQGEQYF
TRBV2	TRBJ1-6	CASSEAQGNNSPLHF
TRBV18	TRBJ1-2	CASSRTGSYGYTF
TRBV6-5	TRBJ1-6	CASSYGQYNSPLHF
TRBV24-1	TRBJ2-2	CATSDDRGTGELFF
TRBV12-3/TRBV12-4	TRBJ1-6	CASTLGWGGRSPLHF
TRBV9	TRBJ2-3	CASSDGTSRVADTQYF
TRBV4-1	TRBJ1-3	CASSQSSSGSGNTIYF
TRBV18	TRBJ2-3	CASLPGLAVTDTQYF
TRBV16	TRBJ1-2	CASSGTLEASYGYTF
TRBV9	TRBJ2-2	CASQGGNTGELFF
TRBV2	TRBJ2-1	CASRINNEQFF
TRBV7-3	TRBJ2-5	CASSQSGERETQYF
TRBV19	TRBJ1-5	CASSPKPGTGDQPQHF
TRBV19	TRBJ1-4	CASTSTGGEYEKLFF
TRBV12-5	TRBJ2-7	CASGLAYYEQYF
TRBV6-2/TRBV6-3	TRBJ2-3	CASSYGGLATDTQYF
TRBV6-1	TRBJ2-3	CASSEGQGPDTQYF
TRBV6-1	TRBJ2-1	CASRTLAGSYNEQFF
TRBV30	TRBJ1-3	CAWRQGAGNTIYF
TRBV7-2	TRBJ1-3	CASSSTGSGNTIYF
TRBV6-1	TRBJ1-5	CASSSPGQISNQPQHF
TRBV13	TRBJ2-7	CASSLVAGPGPESSYEQYF